This T cell receptor beta chain was profiled in a study of response to subunit inactivated influenza vaccine. TCRdb itself ran the RT-PCR reads through MiXCR, one entry per CDR3 protein. The table lists 500,000 to 600,000 distinct CDR3 sequences, about 11% of them singletons. Germline trimming cut 3 bases from V and 3 bases from J; bases unmatched to any gene: 14. Germline V CDR1 and CDR2: KGHSH, LQKENI. The CDR3 length is 19 residues. This same sample was also taken into another study, of T cells expressing NK-cell markers. This second study says: For TCR beta, cDNA was produced by 5'RACE template switching with UMIs. Of CD8+ T cells, roughly 1.0-7.0% belonged to dominant NKG2C+ clonotypes in five to seven donors.

The chain couples TRBV18 to TRBJ2-2, with 9 bases that match TRBD2. The sample here was PBMCs from blood, taken on the day of vaccination. The clonotype was recovered from a man aged 45-65 years who received an inactivated influenza vaccine. In DNA, the CDR3 is TGTGCCAGCTCACCGCAACAGCCAATTATAGCGGGGGACACCGGGGAGCTGTTTTTT. It is translated as CASSPQQPIIAGDTGELFF.